The source of this TCR beta chain is a study of blood T cells in healthy people across ages. Primed by a sample-barcoded 5' primer and a J-beta primer mix, a second PCR proceeded for roughly 7 to 12 cycles. TCRdb re-analysed the 5' RACE reads in MiXCR, keeping a single row per CDR3 protein. Of 720,000 or so distinct CDR3 sequences detected, roughly 41% appear once; the ten largest clones hold approximately 31%. This clonotype was seen at least ten times. Its target is not known. V lost 4 bases, J lost 11 bases, and 13 bases lay in between. Germline V gene sequence: CDR1 KGHDR, CDR2 SFDVKD. The CDR3 loop spans 12 amino acids. General study results and limits: Naive and antigen-experienced cells were not separated, limiting conclusive comparison. More naive CD4+ cells and higher diversity marked long-lived donors relative to aged donors.

The chain is built from TRBV24-1 and TRBJ2-5, with D perhaps TRBD1 (5 bases). Sequencing was performed on blood. This TCR was sampled from a man older than 75 in good health. In DNA form, the CDR3 reads TGTGCCACCAGTGAATGGGGCAATGAGCAGTACTTC. Residues: CATSEWGNEQYF.